A selection of T cell receptor beta chains follows, all from one sample in a study of blood T cell repertoires in COVID-19. This table comes from immunoSEQ multiplex PCR, and its TCRdb copy is limited to in-frame clones, with some not included. The sample lists more than 140,000 clones; almost 90% were seen once. The sequenced material came from peripheral blood. Receptors originate from a woman aged 55 to 70 with acute or convalescent COVID-19. CDR3s include the opening cysteine and the closing phenylalanine or tryptophan. The order of the fields is V gene, clone size, D gene, J gene, CDR3 protein, CDR3 DNA. D genes are given only for firm matches. The listing skips clone size in some rows; elsewhere it reads once, few, many or a size class.

V: TRBV9
size: -
D: -
J: TRBJ1-4
CDR3: CASSASGVASGEKLFF
DNA: TGTGCCAGCAGCGCTTCCGGGGTCGCCTCCGGGGAAAAACTGTTTTTT

V: TRBV5-1
size: few
D: -
J: TRBJ1-1
CDR3: CASSSEGGGLDTEAFF
DNA: TGCGCCAGCAGCTCCGAAGGGGGGGGCTTGGACACTGAAGCTTTCTTT

V: TRBV11-3
size: -
D: -
J: TRBJ2-1
CDR3: CASSLADSKDNEQFF
DNA: TGTGCCAGCAGCTTAGCGGACTCGAAGGACAATGAGCAGTTCTTC

V: TRBV7-2
size: -
D: -
J: TRBJ1-2
CDR3: CASSLAMGELNYGYTF
DNA: TGTGCCAGCAGCTTAGCGATGGGAGAGCTTAACTATGGCTACACCTTC

V: TRBV7-9
size: -
D: -
J: TRBJ2-1
CDR3: CASSSSRYAEQFF
DNA: TGTGCCAGCAGCTCAAGCAGGTATGCTGAGCAGTTCTTC

V: TRBV9
size: -
D: -
J: TRBJ1-1
CDR3: CASSPLGSPEAFF
DNA: TGTGCCAGCAGCCCCTTGGGGAGCCCTGAAGCTTTCTTT

V: TRBV3-1/TRBV3-2
size: -
D: -
J: TRBJ1-2
CDR3: CASSQVGSGSGYTF
DNA: TGTGCCAGCAGCCAAGTGGGGTCGGGGAGTGGCTACACCTTC

V: TRBV5-1
size: -
D: -
J: TRBJ2-5
CDR3: CASSPPQAETQYF
DNA: TGCGCCAGCAGCCCCCCGCAGGCGGAGACCCAGTACTTC

V: TRBV5-1
size: -
D: TRBD1
J: TRBJ1-6
CDR3: CASSSGQGRRSYNSPLHF
DNA: TGCGCCAGCAGCTCAGGACAGGGTCGAAGGTCCTATAATTCACCCCTCCACTTT

V: TRBV4-2
size: -
D: TRBD2
J: TRBJ2-7
CDR3: CASSQASGGDLGEQYF
DNA: TGTGCCAGCAGCCAAGCGAGCGGGGGGGACCTCGGGGAGCAGTACTTC

V: TRBV19
size: -
D: -
J: TRBJ2-1
CDR3: CASNLGGALVNEQFF
DNA: TGTGCCAGTAACCTTGGGGGGGCTCTGGTCAATGAGCAGTTCTTC

V: TRBV23-1
size: -
D: -
J: TRBJ1-5
CDR3: CASSQSDRDHYLYSNQPQHF
DNA: TGCGCCAGCAGTCAATCAGACAGAGACCACTACCTTTATAGCAATCAGCCCCAGCATTTT

V: TRBV6-2/TRBV6-3
size: -
D: TRBD2
J: TRBJ2-1
CDR3: CASSYSSLAGGSIF
DNA: TGTGCCAGCAGTTACTCGAGTTTAGCGGGGGGATCGATCTTC

V: TRBV15
size: -
D: -
J: TRBJ1-1
CDR3: CATSKGRGNTEAFF
DNA: TGTGCCACCAGCAAGGGCAGGGGGAACACTGAAGCTTTCTTT

V: TRBV5-5
size: -
D: TRBD1
J: TRBJ1-1
CDR3: CASSLDRGLMNTEAFF
DNA: TGTGCCAGCAGCTTGGACAGGGGGCTGATGAACACTGAAGCTTTCTTT

V: TRBV18
size: -
D: -
J: TRBJ2-7
CDR3: CASSPPGFSGEQYF
DNA: TGTGCCAGCTCACCACCGGGGTTCAGCGGCGAGCAGTACTTC

V: TRBV4-3
size: -
D: TRBD1
J: TRBJ1-3
CDR3: CASSQGTVLFSGNTIYF
DNA: TGCGCCAGCAGTCAGGGGACAGTCCTTTTTTCTGGAAACACCATATATTTT